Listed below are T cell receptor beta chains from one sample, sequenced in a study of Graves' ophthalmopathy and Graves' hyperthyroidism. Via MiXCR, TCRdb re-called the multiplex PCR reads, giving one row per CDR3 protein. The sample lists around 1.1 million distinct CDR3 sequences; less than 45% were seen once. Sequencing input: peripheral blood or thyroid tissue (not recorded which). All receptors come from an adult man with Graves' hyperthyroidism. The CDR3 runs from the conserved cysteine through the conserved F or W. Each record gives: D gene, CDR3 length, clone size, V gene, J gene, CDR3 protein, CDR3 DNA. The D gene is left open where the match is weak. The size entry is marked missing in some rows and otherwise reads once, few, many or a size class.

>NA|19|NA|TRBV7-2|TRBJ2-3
CASSLPSTGGPLSTDTQYF
TGTGCCAGCAGCTTACCATCAACTGGGGGGCCTTTATCCACAGATACGCAGTATTTT
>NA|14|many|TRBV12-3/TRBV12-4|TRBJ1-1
CASSRRVQDTEAFF
TGTGCCAGCAGCCGAAGGGTTCAGGACACTGAAGCTTTCTTT
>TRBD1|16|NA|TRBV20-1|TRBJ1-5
CSARVGGRGYNQPQHF
TGCAGTGCTAGAGTAGGGGGCAGGGGATACAATCAGCCCCAGCATTTT
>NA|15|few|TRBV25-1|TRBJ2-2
CASSGGGGDTGELFF
TGTGCCAGCAGTGGAGGGGGTGGGGACACCGGGGAGCTGTTTTTT
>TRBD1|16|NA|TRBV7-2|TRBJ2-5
CASSLATGVIGETQYF
TGTGCCAGCAGCTTAGCGACAGGGGTGATTGGGGAGACCCAGTACTTC
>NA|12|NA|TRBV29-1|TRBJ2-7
CSVVLAERGGYF
TGCAGCGTTGTTTTAGCGGAGAGGGGTGGGTACTTC
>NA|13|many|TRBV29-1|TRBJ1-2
CSVAGGDDYGYTF
TGCAGCGTTGCGGGGGGGGATGACTATGGCTACACCTTC
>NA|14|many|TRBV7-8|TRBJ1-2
CASSPPGTQDGYTF
TGTGCCAGCAGCCCGCCCGGAACCCAGGATGGCTACACCTTC
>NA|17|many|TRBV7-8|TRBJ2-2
CAGQAASRGVLTGELFF
TGTGCAGGACAGGCAGCCTCCCGGGGGGTGTTGACCGGGGAGCTGTTTTTT
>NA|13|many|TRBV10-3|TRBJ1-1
CAIRTAVNTEAFF
TGTGCCATCAGGACGGCCGTGAACACTGAAGCTTTCTTT
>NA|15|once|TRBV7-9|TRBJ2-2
CASGKTDANTGELFF
TGTGCCAGCGGGAAAACAGACGCGAACACCGGGGAGCTGTTTTTT
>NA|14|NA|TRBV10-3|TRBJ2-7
CASSAPHEHYEQYF
TGTGCCAGCAGTGCGCCACATGAGCACTACGAGCAGTACTTC
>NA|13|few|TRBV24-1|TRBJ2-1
CATSETGRGEQFF
TGTGCCACCAGTGAAACAGGTAGGGGTGAGCAGTTCTTC
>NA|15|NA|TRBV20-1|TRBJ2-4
CSARDVERALNIQYF
TGCAGTGCTAGAGATGTAGAGCGGGCGTTAAACATTCAGTACTTC
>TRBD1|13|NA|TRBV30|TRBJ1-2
CAWIGKGAGGYTF
TGTGCCTGGATTGGTAAGGGGGCAGGAGGCTACACCTTC
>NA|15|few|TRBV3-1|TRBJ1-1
CASSQDGRAAPEAFF
TGTGCCAGCAGCCAAGATGGTAGGGCGGCGCCTGAAGCTTTCTTT
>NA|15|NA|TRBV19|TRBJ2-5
CASSIGTGIAGTQYF
TGTGCCAGTAGTATAGGGACAGGGATAGCGGGGACCCAGTACTTC
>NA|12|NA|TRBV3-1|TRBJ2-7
CASSHEYYEQYF
TGTGCCAGCAGCCATGAATACTACGAGCAGTACTTC
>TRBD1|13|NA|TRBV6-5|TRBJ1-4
CASTQGSNEKLFF
TGTGCCAGTACACAGGGGTCTAATGAAAAACTGTTTTTT
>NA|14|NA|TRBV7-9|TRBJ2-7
CASSFGQEGYEQYF
TGTGCCAGCAGTTTTGGACAGGAGGGCTACGAGCAGTACTTC
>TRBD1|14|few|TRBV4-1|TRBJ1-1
CASSLTGYGTEAFF
TGCGCCAGCAGCCTGACAGGGTATGGCACTGAAGCTTTCTTT
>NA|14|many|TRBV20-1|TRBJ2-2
CSARDSENTGELFF
TGCAGTGCTAGAGATTCGGAGAACACCGGGGAGCTGTTTTTT
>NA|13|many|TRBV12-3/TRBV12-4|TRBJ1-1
CASSYQQTTEAFF
TGTGCCAGCAGTTACCAACAGACCACTGAAGCTTTCTTT
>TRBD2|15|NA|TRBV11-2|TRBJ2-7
CASSLIRGGAYEQYF
TGTGCCAGCAGCTTGATACGCGGGGGGGCGTACGAGCAGTACTTC
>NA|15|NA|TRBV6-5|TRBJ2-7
CASSGRAGSSYEQYF
TGTGCCAGCAGTGGACGGGCAGGGAGCTCCTACGAGCAGTACTTC
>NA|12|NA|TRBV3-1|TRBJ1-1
CAGSQGTVEAFF
TGTGCCGGCAGCCAAGGCACGGTTGAAGCTTTCTTT
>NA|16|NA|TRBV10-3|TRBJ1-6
CAIKDLDSLRNSPLHF
TGTGCCATCAAGGACCTGGACAGCCTTAGGAATTCACCCCTCCACTTT
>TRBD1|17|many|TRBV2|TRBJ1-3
CASSKWGQGSSGNTIYF
TGTGCCAGCTCTAAATGGGGACAGGGTTCCTCTGGAAACACCATATATTTT
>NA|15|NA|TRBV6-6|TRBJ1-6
CASSYSEQGVTTLHF
TGTGCCAGCAGTTACTCTGAACAGGGCGTGACTACCCTCCACTTT
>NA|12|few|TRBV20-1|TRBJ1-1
CSAGQSSLEAFF
TGCAGTGCTGGACAAAGTTCCTTAGAAGCTTTCTTT
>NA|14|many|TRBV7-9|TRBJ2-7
CASSLGASRYEQYF
TGTGCCAGCAGCTTAGGGGCTTCACGCTACGAGCAGTACTTC
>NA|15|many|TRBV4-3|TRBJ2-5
CASSQDPGSQETQYF
TGCGCCAGCAGCCAAGATCCCGGGAGTCAAGAGACCCAGTACTTC
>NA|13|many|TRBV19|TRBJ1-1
CASSTPAYTEAFF
TGTGCCAGTAGTACGCCAGCCTACACTGAAGCTTTCTTT
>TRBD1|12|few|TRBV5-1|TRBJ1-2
CASSIRQGRDTF
TGCGCCAGCAGCATCAGACAGGGTCGGGACACCTTC
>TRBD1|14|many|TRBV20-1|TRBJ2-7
CSARAGTGTFEQYF
TGCAGTGCTAGAGCCGGGACAGGGACCTTCGAGCAGTACTTC
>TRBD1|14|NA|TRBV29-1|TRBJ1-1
CSAQGAGGATEAFF
TGCAGCGCTCAGGGGGCAGGGGGTGCCACTGAAGCTTTCTTT
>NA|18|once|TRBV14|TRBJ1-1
CASSQPSRLGDMNTEAFF
TGTGCCAGCAGCCAACCGTCGAGGCTAGGAGACATGAACACTGAAGCTTTCTTT
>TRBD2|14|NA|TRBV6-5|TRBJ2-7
CASSTGTKSYEQYF
TGTGCCAGCAGTACCGGGACTAAAAGTTACGAGCAGTACTTC
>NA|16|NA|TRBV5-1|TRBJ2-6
CASSLHPTEGANVLTF
TGCGCCAGCAGCTTGCACCCGACAGAAGGGGCCAACGTCCTGACTTTC
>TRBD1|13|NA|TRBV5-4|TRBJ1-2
CASSLDQLGTGSF
TGTGCCAGCAGCTTAGACCAACTCGGGACAGGCTCCTTC
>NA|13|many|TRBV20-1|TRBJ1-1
CSAHYNVNTEAFF
TGCAGTGCTCACTATAATGTGAACACTGAAGCTTTCTTT
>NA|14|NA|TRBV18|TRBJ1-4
CASSPSMGEEKLFF
TGTGCCAGCTCCCCAAGTATGGGGGAGGAAAAACTGTTTTTT
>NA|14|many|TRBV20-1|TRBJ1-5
CSARVWGAYQPQHF
TGCAGTGCTAGAGTCTGGGGGGCCTATCAGCCCCAGCATTTT
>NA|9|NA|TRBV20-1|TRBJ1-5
CSAQGFQHF
TGCAGTGCGCAGGGGTTCCAGCATTTT
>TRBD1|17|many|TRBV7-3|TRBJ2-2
CASSLGWGQSNTGELFF
TGTGCCAGCAGCTTAGGCTGGGGACAGTCGAACACCGGGGAGCTGTTTTTT